This T cell receptor (beta chain) was recorded in a study of T cell responses to AZD1222 COVID-19 vaccine. Study conclusions and caveats: As reported, nearly half of all spike-specific TCRs target variant regions that are unmutated. Repertoire sampling was restricted to post-peak T cell response timepoints.

A note on this clone: Its antigen is as yet unknown.

Here immunoSEQ multiplex PCR was the method, and the copy in TCRdb shows in-frame clones only, minus some. The sample lists 100,000 to 150,000 clones, more than 75% occurring once. Specimen: peripheral blood, collected 28 days after the second AZD1222 dose. This TCR derives from an adult who received the AZD1222 COVID-19 vaccine.

The CDR3 protein is CASSPGGGTEAFF. CDR3 nucleotide sequence: TGCGCCAGCAGCCCCGGGGGGGGCACTGAAGCTTTCTTT. The rearrangement joins TRBV5-1 to TRBJ1-1, with D maybe TRBD1 (5 bases). V lost 4 bases, J lost 4 bases, and 11 bases lay in between. Germline V CDR1 and CDR2: SGHRS, YFSETQ. There are 13 residues in the CDR3.